The 19 T cell receptor beta chains below were found in one sample sequenced in a study of cytomegalovirus exposure and HLA in healthy donors. The PCR made use of 60 Vbeta and 13 Jbeta primers. Data came from immunoSEQ multiplex PCR; TCRdb stores just in-frame clones and leaves some out. The table records over 70,000 clones, around 69% of them present only once. Specimen: PBMCs. The receptors shown here come from a human donor in good health.

This clone was observed a handful of times. J is TRBJ2-6 and V is TRBV25-1; TRBD1 matches 10 bases. The germline CDR1 and CDR2 sequences are MGHDK and SYGVNS. V shed 5 bases, J shed 2 bases, and the junction held 3 bases outside the gene matches. The CDR3 is 16 amino acids. The CDR3 is CASSLTGGPGANVLTF. CDR3 DNA: TGTGCCAGCAGTTTGACAGGGGGCCCTGGGGCCAACGTCCTGACTTTC.

The rearrangement joins TRBV25-1 to TRBJ2-7; D call uncertain. V was pared by 4 bases and J by 7 bases, with 11 bases between. There are 12 residues in the CDR3. Germline values: CDR1 MGHDK, CDR2 SYGVNS. The CDR3, as DNA: TGTGCCAGCAGTGGGCACCGTGATGAGCAGTACTTC. Encoded protein: CASSGHRDEQYF.

The chain employs TRBV2 and TRBJ2-7; 9 bases line up with TRBD1. The CDR3 consists of 13 residues. Germline V gives CDR1 SNHLY, CDR2 FYNNEI. Trimming at V came to 6 bases and at J to 4 bases, leaving 4 bases not matched to a gene. The CDR3 sequence is CASRLGQGYEQYF. The CDR3 DNA sequence: TGTGCCAGCAGACTCGGACAGGGGTACGAGCAGTACTTC.

There are a few counts of this clone. This chain uses TRBV10-3 with TRBJ1-1; no clear D. This CDR3 spans 13 amino acids. The ends were cut back, 10 bases at V and 1 base at J, with 13 bases in the middle. Germline loops: CDR1 ENHRY, CDR2 SYGVKD. The chain's CDR3 is CARRRGENTEAFF. The CDR3 DNA reads TGTGCCAGGAGGCGGGGTGAGAACACTGAAGCTTTCTTT.

This sequence joins TRBV30 and TRBJ2-7; 8 nucleotides align to TRBD2. Germline V CDR1 and CDR2: GTSNPN, SVGIG (reference sequence). Trimming at V came to 0 bases and at J to 1 base, leaving 5 bases not matched to a gene. The CDR3 is 15 residues long. The DNA for the CDR3 is TGTGCCTGGAGTGTCCCCCCTAGCGGGTCCTACGAGCAGTACTTC. Amino acid sequence: CAWSVPPSGSYEQYF.

The chain employs TRBV5-1 and TRBJ1-1; 8 bases are a match to TRBD1. This CDR3 has 15 residues. Germline-derived CDR1 and CDR2 are SGHRS and YFSETQ. V was pared by 4 bases and J by 1 base, with 6 bases of the junction left unmatched. The CDR3 spells CASSGQGAQNTEAFF. CDR3 coding DNA: TGCGCCAGCAGCGGGCAGGGGGCGCAGAACACTGAAGCTTTCTTT.

The chain joins TRBV27 to TRBJ1-2; D uncertain. Per the germline V gene, CDR1 is MNHEY and CDR2 is SMNVEV (reference sequence). V lost 5 bases and J 5 bases, leaving 6 bases between the germline ends. The CDR3 contains 11 residues. CDR3 protein: CASSLPYGYTF. For the CDR3, the DNA is TGTGCCAGCAGTCTTCCTTATGGCTACACCTTC.

The J gene is TRBJ2-5, the V gene TRBV4-1; no firm D call. The end of the DNA aligns better with TRBJ2-7, so the J call may be wrong. The CDR3 loop spans 13 amino acids. Per germline, CDR1 MGHRA and CDR2 YSYEKL. CDR3 sequence (DNA): TGCGCCAGCAGCCAAGAGTGGGACTACGAGCAGTACTTC. This gives the protein CASSQEWDYEQYF.

The chain carries TRBV10-1 and TRBJ2-7; 10 bases align to TRBD2. J gave up 3 bases and V 0 bases, and 5 bases lay outside the gene matches. Germline values: CDR1 WNHNN, CDR2 SYGVQD (reference sequence). The CDR3 spans 16 residues. Here the CDR3 DNA reads TGCGCCAGCAGTGAGTCGAGGCCTAGCGGGAGCTACGAGCAGTACTTC. Protein product: CASSESRPSGSYEQYF.

The chain links TRBV30 to TRBJ2-6; 7 bases align to TRBD1. The CDR3 is 17 amino acids. Trimming cost V 2 bases and J 0 bases; bases outside gene matches: 7. The germline V gene encodes CDR1 GTSNPN and CDR2 SVGIG (reference sequence). CDR3 residues: CAWSMRQGHSGANVLTF. Written as DNA, the CDR3 is TGTGCCTGGAGTATGAGACAGGGCCACTCTGGGGCCAACGTCCTGACTTTC.

The rearrangement joins TRBV6-1 to TRBJ2-3, with D hard to call. V shed 8 bases and J shed 3 bases, with 9 bases lying between them. The CDR3 has 12 residues. Germline values: CDR1 MNHNS, CDR2 SASEGT. In DNA, the CDR3 is TGTGCCAGCTCCCAGGAAACAGATACGCAGTATTTT. As protein: CASSQETDTQYF.

The V call is TRBV9, the J call TRBJ2-7; TRBD2 agrees at 15 bases. Per germline, CDR1 SGDLS and CDR2 YYNGEE. The CDR3 has 16 residues. Losses at the gene ends were 4 bases for V and 5 bases for J; bases not matched to a gene: 7. CDR3 nucleotides: TGTGCCAGCAGCCCGGGACTAGCGGGAGGCGTACACGAGCAGTACTTC. Translated, it gives CASSPGLAGGVHEQYF.

The rearrangement uses TRBV30 and TRBJ2-7; 13 nucleotides match TRBD2. This CDR3 has 14 amino acids. CDR1 is GTSNPN and CDR2 is SVGIG in the germline V gene (reference sequence). Losses at the gene ends were 5 bases for V and 4 bases for J; bases not matched to a gene: 5. Here the CDR3 reads CAWETSGRTYEQYF. In nucleotides, the CDR3 is TGTGCCTGGGAGACTAGCGGGAGGACGTACGAGCAGTACTTC.

This rearrangement joins TRBV18 to TRBJ1-3, with no clear D. Germline V gene data show CDR1 as KGHSH and CDR2 as LQKENI. The CDR3 covers 14 residues. V was clipped by 5 bases and J by 4 bases, with 12 bases between them. The DNA of the CDR3 is TGTGCCAGCTCAACTTCGGGGTACGGAAACACCATATATTTT. It codes for CASSTSGYGNTIYF.

This clone has a handful of counts. The chain joins TRBV12-2 to TRBJ2-4; TRBD2 was called by the table and not checked on the DNA. TRBV12-2 is assigned pseudogene status. The CDR3 length is 19 residues. DNA of the CDR3: TGTGCAAGTCGCCCCCAAGGACTAGCGGGAGAAGCAACCAAAAACATTCAGTACTTC. Translated, it gives CASRPQGLAGEATKNIQYF.

The CDR3 loop is CASSRSQGADTEAFF. As DNA, the CDR3 is TGTGCCAGCAGCCGATCACAGGGGGCGGACACTGAAGCTTTCTTT. The chain employs TRBV27 and TRBJ1-1, with 9 bases matching TRBD1. The length of the CDR3 is 15 residues. With 6 bases clipped from V and 3 bases from J, the junction kept 8 bases outside the gene matches. Per the germline V gene, CDR1 is MNHEY and CDR2 is SMNVEV (reference sequence).

This chain uses TRBV18 with TRBJ2-3; D is unclear. The ends were cut back, 8 bases at V and 4 bases at J, with 16 bases in the middle. The V gene's germline CDR1 is KGHSH and CDR2 LQKENI. CDR3 length equals 14 residues. CDR3 residues: CASASRGEADTQYF. The CDR3 DNA follows: TGTGCCAGCGCGTCCCGCGGAGAGGCAGATACGCAGTATTTT.

The CDR3 nucleotides are TGTGCCAGCAGTCCAGGGGGGTCTAATCAGCCCCAGCATTTT. Translation gives CASSPGGSNQPQHF. The chain combines TRBV6-6 with TRBJ1-5; 7 bases agree with TRBD1. The CDR3 runs 14 residues. Unmatched junction bases numbered 5, after V lost 5 bases and J lost 4 bases. CDR1 is MNHNY, CDR2 SVGAGI, per germline (reference sequence).

For the CDR3, the DNA is TGTGCCTGGAGTGGGGGACATAGGAATGGCTACACCTTC. Its translation is CAWSGGHRNGYTF. The chain is built from TRBV30 and TRBJ1-2; possible D gene TRBD1, 6 bases. CDR1 is GTSNPN and CDR2 is SVGIG in the germline V gene (reference sequence). The CDR3 has 13 residues. The ends were cut back, 1 base at V and 6 bases at J, with 12 bases in the middle.